One T cell receptor (beta chain) is described in this entry. The sample is drawn from a study of STAT5B mutations in CD4+ large granular lymphocyte leukemia. CDR3 length equals 13 residues. In germline, CDR1 is SGHRS, CDR2 YFSETQ. The germline V and J ends were trimmed by 9 bases and 1 base, with 13 bases remaining between them. The data were produced by immunoSEQ multiplex PCR, yet TCRdb's version contains in-frame clones alone and is incomplete. This table has fewer than 50,000 clones, around 75% appearing once. The sample comprised CD4+ T cells from blood buffy coats. This TCR came from a human donor in good health. J is TRBJ2-5 and V is TRBV5-1, with D tentatively TRBD2 (5 bases). CDR3 nucleotide sequence: TGCGCCACCGCCCGGGGTCCCCAAGAGACCCAGTACTTC. Its protein is CATARGPQETQYF.